This T cell receptor (beta chain) was sequenced for a study of human T cells and chemical hapten exposure. Study-wide background: Chiefly female patients presented with alopecia areata, totalis or universalis.

Time point given: patch test 2, 6 weeks after DPC sensitization. Sample treatment: therapeutic diphenylcyclopropenone sensitization with weekly scalp DPC. Unfractionated whole blood was the source from which total RNA was extracted. TCRdb fed the RACE reads into MiXCR, producing one record per CDR3 protein. In the table there are around 69,000 distinct CDR3 sequences, 8.5% of which are singletons. This clonotype was found many times. The antigen is undetermined. Whole-study findings and limits: TCRs at high frequency, those above 1 in 1000, did not change with DPC sensitization.

CDR1 LGHNA and CDR2 YSLEER come from the germline V gene. This CDR3 region has 15 residues. Between the trimmed V and J ends, which lost 1 base and 0 bases, there was a span of 8 bases. The sequencing here drew on whole blood, taken in connection with sensitization to the hapten diphenylcyclopropenone (DPC). This chain uses TRBV4-3 with TRBJ2-3; perhaps TRBD2 as D (5 bases). This clonotype was sampled from a woman between 45 and 60 years old with alopecia areata. Some clones in this sample may be carry-over from other donors' samples. CDR3 residues: CASSQGRVSTDTQYF. The CDR3, as DNA: TGCGCCAGCAGCCAAGGGCGGGTTAGCACAGATACGCAGTATTTT.